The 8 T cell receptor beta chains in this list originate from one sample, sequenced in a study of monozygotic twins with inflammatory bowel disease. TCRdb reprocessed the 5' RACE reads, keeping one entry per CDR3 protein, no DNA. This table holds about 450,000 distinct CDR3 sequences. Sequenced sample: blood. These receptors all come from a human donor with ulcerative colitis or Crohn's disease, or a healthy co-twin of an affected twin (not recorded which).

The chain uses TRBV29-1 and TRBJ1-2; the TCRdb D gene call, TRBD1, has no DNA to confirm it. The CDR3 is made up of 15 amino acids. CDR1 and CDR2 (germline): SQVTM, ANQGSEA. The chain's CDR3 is CSVPRGRELSYGYTF.

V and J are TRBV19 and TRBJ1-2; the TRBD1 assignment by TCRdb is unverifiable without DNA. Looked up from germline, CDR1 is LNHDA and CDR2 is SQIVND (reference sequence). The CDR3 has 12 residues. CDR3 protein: CASSRTGYGYTF.

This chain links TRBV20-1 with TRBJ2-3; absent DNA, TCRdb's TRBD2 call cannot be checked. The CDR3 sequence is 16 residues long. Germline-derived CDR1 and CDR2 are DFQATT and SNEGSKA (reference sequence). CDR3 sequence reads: CSLRAGWTSGTDTQYF.

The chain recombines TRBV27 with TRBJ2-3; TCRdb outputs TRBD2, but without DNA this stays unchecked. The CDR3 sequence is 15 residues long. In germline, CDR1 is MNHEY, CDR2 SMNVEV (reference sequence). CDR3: CASSTSPPMADTQYF.

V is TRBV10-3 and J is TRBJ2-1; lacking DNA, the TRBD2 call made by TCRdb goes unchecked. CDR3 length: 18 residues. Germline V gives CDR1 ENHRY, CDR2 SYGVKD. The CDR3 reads CAIQTGTSGRAINNEQFF.

CDR3 protein: CASSHGTGSQPQHF. This chain joins TRBV28 and TRBJ1-5; TCRdb designates TRBD1, a call that cannot be tested without DNA. CDR3 length: 14 amino acids. Germline lookup yields CDR1 MDHEN and CDR2 SYDVKM.

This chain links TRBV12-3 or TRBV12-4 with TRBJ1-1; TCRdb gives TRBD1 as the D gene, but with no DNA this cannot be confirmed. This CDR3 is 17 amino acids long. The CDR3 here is CASSLGTVLLMNTEAFF.

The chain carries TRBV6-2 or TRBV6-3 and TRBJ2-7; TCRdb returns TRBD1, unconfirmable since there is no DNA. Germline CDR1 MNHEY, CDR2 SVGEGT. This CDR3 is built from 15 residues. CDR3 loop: CASSTYRVSSYEQYF.